The 28 T cell receptor beta chains listed next were all sequenced from one sample in a study of T-cell reconstitution after alpha-beta-depleted transplantation in children. This sample's TCRbeta library carried unique molecular identifier barcodes. TCRdb processed the PCR reads anew with MiXCR; each CDR3 protein has one entry. The sample has hundreds of thousands of distinct CDR3 sequences, roughly a tenth seen once. The sequencing used PBMCs from the stem cell graft donor, collected from the stem cell graft. Receptors originate from a human donor who donated a stem cell graft to a child with acute myeloid leukemia.

This chain links TRBV5-5 with TRBJ1-1; D call uncertain. This CDR3 has 13 amino acids. CDR1 is SGHKS and CDR2 is YYEKEE in the germline V gene (reference sequence). The ends were cut back, 2 bases at V and 8 bases at J, with 13 bases in the middle. Written as DNA, the CDR3 is TGTGCCAGCAGCTTTGCCCCAGGAGGAGAAGCTTTCTTT. This sequence encodes CASSFAPGGEAFF.

This rearrangement joins TRBV27 to TRBJ1-2; 7 nucleotides line up with TRBD1. Germline V gene sequence: CDR1 MNHEY, CDR2 SMNVEV (reference sequence). J was trimmed by 6 bases and V by 1 base; bases with no gene match: 11. This CDR3 comprises 16 residues. Here the CDR3 reads CASSLLGTAVRNGYTF. DNA for the CDR3: TGTGCCAGCAGTTTATTAGGGACAGCTGTACGGAATGGCTACACCTTC.

Ten or more counts support this clonotype. At one end the junction does not follow the germline gene, possibly because of a read error. The chain is built from TRBV7-2 and TRBJ2-5, with no clear D. CDR3 length: 14 amino acids. CDR1 is SGHTA, CDR2 FQGNSA, per germline. CDR3 in amino acids: CASSLVGGQETQYF. The CDR3 bases are TGCGCCAGCAGCTTGGTTGGCGGCCAAGAGACCCAGTACTTC.

This clonotype was seen ten or more times. The V call is TRBV29-1, the J call TRBJ2-1; D gene unclear. Germline values: CDR1 SQVTM, CDR2 ANQGSEA. This CDR3 is 10 amino acids long. Trimming shortened V by 4 bases and J by 6 bases, and 4 bases separated the two germline ends. This CDR3 is CSVGFNEQFF. CDR3 coding DNA: TGCAGCGTTGGGTTCAATGAGCAGTTCTTC.

This clonotype was seen only a few times. Sequence at one end of the junction differs from germline and may be a read error. V usage is TRBV5-1 and J usage is TRBJ2-7; 7 bases agree with TRBD1. The CDR3 covers 14 residues. The V gene's germline CDR1 is SGHRS and CDR2 YFSETQ. CDR3: CASTLTGSAYEQYF. CDR3 sequence (DNA): TGCGCCAGCACCTTGACAGGGTCAGCCTACGAGCAGTACTTC.

This clonotype was counted at least ten times. The chain links TRBV6-1 to TRBJ1-4; 8 nucleotides agree with TRBD1. CDR3 length: 16 amino acids. From germline, CDR1 is MNHNS and CDR2 SASEGT. Losses at the gene ends were 6 bases for V and 3 bases for J; bases not matched to a gene: 9. The CDR3 nucleotides read TGTGCCAGCAGGACATTGGACAGGGCGTCTAATGAAAAACTGTTTTTT. It translates to CASRTLDRASNEKLFF.

There are many counts of this clonotype. This rearrangement joins TRBV3-1 to TRBJ2-7, with TRBD2 as a possible D gene (5 bases). The CDR3 has 14 amino acids. Trimming left V 4 bases short and J 0 bases short, with 10 bases between. Germline CDR1 and CDR2: LGHDT and YNNKEL (reference sequence). CDR3 protein: CASSLGLTSYEQYF. The CDR3, as DNA: TGTGCCAGCAGCCTTGGACTTACCTCCTACGAGCAGTACTTC.

Ten or more counts support this clonotype. The chain joins TRBV29-1 to TRBJ2-1; 9 nucleotides match TRBD1. Germline V CDR1 and CDR2: SQVTM, ANQGSEA. The CDR3 length is 14 residues. V was clipped by 4 bases and J by 4 bases; unmatched bases: 5. CDR3 DNA: TGCAGCGTTGGTCGCGACAGGGGGTACAATGAGCAGTTCTTC. It codes for CSVGRDRGYNEQFF.

In this sample, this clonotype turned up a few times. The chain joins TRBV20-1 to TRBJ2-2; 7 positions agree with TRBD2. From germline, CDR1 is DFQATT and CDR2 SNEGSKA (reference sequence). V shed 0 bases, J shed 8 bases, and the junction held 9 bases outside the gene matches. The CDR3 is made up of 15 amino acids. In DNA form, the CDR3 reads TGCAGTGCTAGAGAGTCCAGCGGGACTTTGGGGGAGCTGTTTTTT. This encodes CSARESSGTLGELFF.

The rearrangement joins TRBV20-1 to TRBJ1-1; possible D gene TRBD1, 5 bases. CDR1 and CDR2 (germline): DFQATT, SNEGSKA (reference sequence). V was trimmed by 0 bases and J by 4 bases, leaving 9 bases between them. The CDR3 is 13 amino acids. The CDR3 DNA sequence: TGCAGTGCTAGAGATGGCAGGGCCACTGAAGCTTTCTTT. Protein: CSARDGRATEAFF.

This clonotype was detected many times. This sequence joins TRBV4-3 and TRBJ2-2, with no clear D. V was trimmed by 0 bases and J by 3 bases, leaving 11 bases between them. Germline V CDR1 and CDR2: LGHNA, YSLEER. This CDR3 is 16 amino acids long. CDR3 DNA: TGCGCCAGCAGCCAAGATCGAGGAGTTTACACCGGGGAGCTGTTTTTT. It is translated as CASSQDRGVYTGELFF.

This clonotype appeared a few times. This chain connects TRBV27 to TRBJ1-5; D is possibly TRBD1 (6 bases). CDR1 and CDR2 (germline): MNHEY, SMNVEV (reference sequence). CDR3 length: 15 residues. The germline V and J ends were trimmed by 6 bases and 0 bases, with 12 bases remaining between them. CDR3 protein: CASSSDRTSNQPQHF. Here the CDR3 DNA reads TGTGCCAGCAGCTCGGACAGAACTAGCAATCAGCCCCAGCATTTT.

This clonotype was detected ten times or more. The CDR3 bases are TGCAGCGCTACCATGGACAACTATGGCTACACCTTC. Protein product: CSATMDNYGYTF. The chain couples TRBV29-1 to TRBJ1-2; D remains ambiguous. There are 12 residues in the CDR3. The V gene lost 7 bases and the J gene lost 2 bases, with 11 bases spanning the gap. Germline V gene sequence: CDR1 SQVTM, CDR2 ANQGSEA.

The V call is TRBV30, the J call TRBJ2-5, with a tentative D call TRBD2 (6 bases). V lost 0 bases, J lost 1 base, and 12 bases lay in between. This CDR3 is built from 15 residues. Germline CDR1 is GTSNPN and CDR2 is SVGIG (reference sequence). The CDR3 sequence is CAWSVLGTSQETQYF. Written as DNA, the CDR3 is TGTGCCTGGAGTGTACTGGGGACTTCCCAAGAGACCCAGTACTTC.

The chain has TRBV20-1 and TRBJ2-7, with 7 bases that match TRBD2. This CDR3 is built from 17 residues. Germline V gene lookup returns CDR1 DFQATT and CDR2 SNEGSKA (reference sequence). Unmatched junction bases numbered 21, after V lost 6 bases and J lost 4 bases. CDR3 bases: TGCAGTGCCCCCTCCCCGGGACTACCTTCTCTGCGGTACGAGCAGTACTTC. It yields the protein CSAPSPGLPSLRYEQYF.

This clonotype was recorded many times. The chain couples TRBV10-3 to TRBJ1-1; D call uncertain. The CDR3 length is 14 residues. V shed 4 bases and J shed 2 bases, with 11 bases lying between them. Germline V CDR1 and CDR2: ENHRY, SYGVKD. The CDR3 DNA is TGTGCCATCAGTGCAGCGTTGCGAAACACTGAAGCTTTCTTT. Its translation is CAISAALRNTEAFF.

The rearrangement links TRBV20-1 to TRBJ1-1, with D possibly TRBD1 on 5 matching bases. The CDR3 sequence is 14 residues long. The germline gives CDR1 DFQATT, CDR2 SNEGSKA (reference sequence). Trimming pared 3 bases from V and 1 base from J, leaving 12 bases between. CDR3 amino acids: CSARTLGGNTEAFF. The CDR3, as DNA: TGCAGTGCTAGGACCCTCGGGGGGAACACTGAAGCTTTCTTT.

This clonotype was counted a few times. This chain uses TRBV20-1 with TRBJ2-5; D remains ambiguous. Trimming pared 0 bases from V and 5 bases from J, leaving 7 bases between. The CDR3 loop spans 12 amino acids. Looked up from germline, CDR1 is DFQATT and CDR2 is SNEGSKA (reference sequence). The CDR3 DNA reads TGCAGTGCTAGAGATTTACTGGAGACCCAGTACTTC. Translating gives CSARDLLETQYF.

The V gene is TRBV28, the J gene TRBJ2-5; D gene unclear. Trimming shortened V by 2 bases and J by 1 base, and 8 bases separated the two germline ends. CDR3 length: 14 residues. Germline V CDR1 and CDR2: MDHEN, SYDVKM. The CDR3 nucleotides are TGTGCCAGCAGTTTAATCCAGGTCCAAGAGACCCAGTACTTC. Translated: CASSLIQVQETQYF.

The V call is TRBV12-3 or TRBV12-4, the J call TRBJ1-1; possible D gene TRBD1, 5 bases. CDR3 length equals 13 residues. Trimming stripped 7 bases from V and 3 bases from J, with 12 bases between. The CDR3: CASTGDSDTEAFF. CDR3 bases: TGTGCCAGCACCGGGGACTCTGACACTGAAGCTTTCTTT.

The rearrangement links TRBV20-1 to TRBJ1-1; 9 nucleotides line up with TRBD1. The germline CDR1 and CDR2 sequences are DFQATT and SNEGSKA (reference sequence). The CDR3 sequence is 17 residues long. V trimming: 4 bases; J trimming: 1 base; junction bases outside the gene matches: 13. The CDR3: CSATASGDRAWNTEAFF. In DNA, the CDR3 is TGCAGTGCTACCGCTTCGGGGGACAGGGCTTGGAACACTGAAGCTTTCTTT.

This clonotype appeared many times. The chain combines TRBV12-3 or TRBV12-4 with TRBJ2-3, with 9 bases identical to TRBD2. CDR3 length: 14 amino acids. Germline trimming cut 7 bases from V and 9 bases from J; bases unmatched to any gene: 11. The CDR3 loop reads CASTTILAGYTQYF. The CDR3 nucleotides read TGTGCCAGCACTACAATTCTAGCGGGATACACGCAGTATTTT.

The chain joins TRBV5-1 to TRBJ2-5; D is unclear. Germline V gene lookup returns CDR1 SGHRS and CDR2 YFSETQ. Trimming pared 4 bases from V and 2 bases from J, leaving 9 bases between. The CDR3 sequence is 13 residues long. The CDR3 sequence is CASSRLGQETQYF. In DNA, the CDR3 is TGCGCCAGCAGCCGGTTAGGGCAAGAGACCCAGTACTTC.

The chain has TRBV6-5 and TRBJ1-2; D may be TRBD1 (5 bases). CDR1 is MNHEY and CDR2 is SVGAGI in the germline V gene. The CDR3 sequence is 11 residues long. Trimming left V 9 bases short and J 8 bases short, with 13 bases between. The CDR3 DNA is TGTGCCAGTAAGCAGGGTCTGGGCTACACCTTC. Protein: CASKQGLGYTF.

V gene TRBV4-1 combines with J gene TRBJ2-2; no firm D call. This CDR3 has 17 residues. The germline gives CDR1 MGHRA, CDR2 YSYEKL. V dropped 0 bases and J dropped 0 bases, with 11 bases sitting between them. The CDR3 DNA is TGCGCCAGCAGCCAAGATCAACGGGCAGCGAACACCGGGGAGCTGTTTTTT. It translates to CASSQDQRAANTGELFF.

This clonotype was found a few times. This chain links TRBV4-3 with TRBJ1-2; maybe TRBD1 (6 bases). Germline values: CDR1 LGHNA, CDR2 YSLEER. This CDR3 is 16 amino acids long. Trimming shortened V by 0 bases and J by 5 bases, and 16 bases separated the two germline ends. The CDR3 DNA reads TGCGCCAGCAGCCAAGATTATCCCGGGGGGCTATATGGCTACACCTTC. Protein product: CASSQDYPGGLYGYTF.

In this sample, this clonotype turned up a few times. An end of the junction does not agree with germline; a read error may underlie this. V gene TRBV30 combines with J gene TRBJ2-1, with 7 nucleotides matching TRBD2. The V gene's germline CDR1 is GTSNPN and CDR2 SVGIG (reference sequence). The CDR3 has 10 residues. As DNA, the CDR3 is TGTGCCTGGGCTGGGCGGGAGTCGATCTTC. Translating it yields CAWAGRESIF.

This chain connects TRBV15 to TRBJ2-3; D unresolved. V lost 0 bases and J 4 bases, leaving 8 bases between the germline ends. Germline V gene lookup returns CDR1 LNHNV and CDR2 YYDKDF (reference sequence). The CDR3 has 14 residues. CDR3 DNA sequence: TGTGCCACCAGCAGAGATTTGAGAGCAGATACGCAGTATTTT. This codes for CATSRDLRADTQYF.